The present T cell receptor (beta chain) was sequenced within a study of blood T cell repertoires in COVID-19. The length of the CDR3 is 14 residues. Germline V gene data show CDR1 as SGHTA and CDR2 as FQGNSA. Trimming removed 4 bases from V and 3 bases from J, with 13 bases in between. This clone was counted a single time. TCRdb keeps only in-frame clones here, not all; method: immunoSEQ multiplex PCR. Altogether roughly 50,000 clones are present, just over 85% being singletons, with the ten largest covering 13% to 15%. The chain is built from TRBV7-2 and TRBJ2-7, with a tentative D call TRBD1 (7 bases). Sequencing input: peripheral blood. The sequence was obtained from a man between 65 and 85 years old with acute or convalescent COVID-19. The CDR3, as DNA: TGTGCCAGCAGCTCCCAGGGGGGAATCTACGAGCAGTACGTC. Translated, it gives CASSSQGGIYEQYV.